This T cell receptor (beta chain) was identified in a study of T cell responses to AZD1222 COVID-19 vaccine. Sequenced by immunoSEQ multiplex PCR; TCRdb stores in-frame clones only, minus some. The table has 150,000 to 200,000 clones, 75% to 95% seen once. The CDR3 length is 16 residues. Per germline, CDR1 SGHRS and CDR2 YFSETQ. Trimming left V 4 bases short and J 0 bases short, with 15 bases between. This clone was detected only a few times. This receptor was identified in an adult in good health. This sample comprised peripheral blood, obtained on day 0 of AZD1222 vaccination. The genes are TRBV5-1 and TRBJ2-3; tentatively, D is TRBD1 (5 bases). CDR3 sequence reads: CASSQRTSLSTDTQYF. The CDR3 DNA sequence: TGCGCCAGCAGCCAACGGACAAGCCTAAGCACAGATACGCAGTATTTT.